These 25 T cell receptor beta chains originate from one sample sequenced in a study of T cell repertoires in cytomegalovirus infection. TCRdb redid the calling of the reads with MiXCR, one entry per CDR3 protein. The sample lists 500,000 to 600,000 distinct CDR3 sequences, 15% to 20% seen once, with 20% to 30% in the top ten. The sample comprised CD8+ T cells from PBMCs. Receptors were obtained from a human donor in good health (CMV status not recorded). Some clones in this sample may be carry-over from other donors' samples.

This clonotype was counted at least ten times. This rearrangement joins TRBV23-1 to TRBJ2-3; 7 nucleotides agree with TRBD2. TRBV23-1 is marked as an open reading frame, function uncertain. This CDR3 has 17 residues. The V gene end was trimmed by 3 bases and the J gene end by 0 bases; junction bases not matched to a gene: 9. CDR3 nucleotide sequence: TGCGCCAGCAGTCATATCGACTTGCGGGGGAGCACAGATACGCAGTATTTT. It is translated as CASSHIDLRGSTDTQYF.

V is TRBV27 and J is TRBJ1-5, with a possible D match to TRBD1 (5 bases). V shed 5 bases and J shed 0 bases, with 14 bases lying between them. The CDR3 is made up of 16 amino acids. Germline assignment: CDR1 MNHEY and CDR2 SMNVEV (reference sequence). DNA for the CDR3: TGTGCCAGCAGTGCGTTACAGGATTATAGCAATCAGCCCCAGCATTTT. This gives the protein CASSALQDYSNQPQHF.

In its sample, this clonotype was seen many times. This sequence joins TRBV5-1 and TRBJ2-5, with D hard to call. Germline CDR1 is SGHRS and CDR2 is YFSETQ. The CDR3 extends over 17 amino acids. Between the trimmed V and J ends, which lost 0 bases and 3 bases, there was a span of 18 bases. The CDR3 reads CASSLEVVVRPKETQYF. In DNA form, the CDR3 reads TGCGCCAGCAGCTTGGAAGTTGTAGTACGCCCGAAAGAGACCCAGTACTTC.

The rearrangement joins TRBV5-6 to TRBJ2-1, with 7 positions matching TRBD1. CDR1 is SGHDT and CDR2 is YYEEEE in the germline V gene. V was clipped by 3 bases and J by 12 bases; unmatched bases: 6. The CDR3 length is 12 residues. Here the CDR3 reads CASSSSTGWQFF. The CDR3 bases are TGTGCCAGCAGCTCCTCGACAGGGTGGCAGTTCTTC.

This clonotype was detected a few times. Here the CDR3 reads CASSLVWRERREQFF. Written as DNA, the CDR3 is TGTGCCAGCAGCCTGGTTTGGCGGGAGAGGAGGGAGCAGTTCTTC. The chain has TRBV27 and TRBJ2-1, with TRBD2 matching over 7 bases. From germline, CDR1 is MNHEY and CDR2 SMNVEV (reference sequence). This CDR3 contains 15 residues. With 6 bases clipped from V and 10 bases from J, the junction kept 15 bases outside the gene matches.

Details on this clonotype: The junction departs from germline at one end; a sequencing error may be responsible. This chain connects TRBV11-2 to TRBJ2-3; no definite D call. CDR3 length equals 14 residues. The germline V gene has CDR1 SGHAT and CDR2 FQNNGV. CDR3 DNA sequence: TGTGCAAGCAGGTACTACCCTAGAACAGATACGCAGTATTTT. Translating it yields CASRYYPRTDTQYF.

The rearrangement links TRBV7-3 to TRBJ2-3; 8 bases map to TRBD1. Losses at the gene ends were 1 base for V and 6 bases for J; bases not matched to a gene: 12. Germline V gene data show CDR1 as SGHTA and CDR2 as FQGTGA. This CDR3 contains 17 residues. CDR3 DNA sequence: TGTGCCAGCAGCTTAAATTGGCGGACAGGGACCGCGGATACGCAGTATTTT. Its protein is CASSLNWRTGTADTQYF.

To note about this clonotype: Given a much more abundant clone one base away, this may be a read error. The rearrangement links TRBV20-1 to TRBJ2-4; the D gene could be TRBD1 or TRBD2 (5 bases each). Germline V gives CDR1 DFQATT, CDR2 SNEGSKA (reference sequence). There are 17 residues in the CDR3. DNA for the CDR3: TGCAGAGCTAGCCCGATGGGGGAGATTATGGCCAAAAACATTCAGTACTTC. Translating gives CRASPMGEIMAKNIQYF.

This clonotype was found a few times. The genes are TRBV27 and TRBJ2-1, with TRBD1 matching 7 bases. The CDR3 has 15 amino acids. The V segment lost 6 bases and the J segment 2 bases; nucleotides outside the gene matches: 7. Germline loops: CDR1 MNHEY, CDR2 SMNVEV (reference sequence). CDR3 in amino acids: CASSPTGSTYNEQFF. The DNA for the CDR3 is TGTGCCAGCAGCCCGACAGGGAGCACCTACAATGAGCAGTTCTTC.

There are a few counts of this clonotype. V gene TRBV6-5 combines with J gene TRBJ1-1, with D unresolved. Germline CDR1 MNHEY, CDR2 SVGAGI. V was shortened by 2 bases and J by 5 bases, with 15 bases between the two germline ends. The CDR3 totals 15 residues. CDR3: CASSYGLGGRTEAFF. The CDR3 nucleotides read TGTGCCAGCAGTTACGGCCTTGGAGGGAGAACTGAAGCTTTCTTT.

Only a few counts were recorded for this clonotype. The genes are TRBV3-1 and TRBJ2-5; D gene uncertain. Between the trimmed V and J ends, which lost 4 bases and 5 bases, there was a span of 11 bases. The CDR3 extends over 13 amino acids. The germline V gene has CDR1 LGHDT and CDR2 YNNKEL (reference sequence). Here the CDR3 DNA reads TGTGCCAGCAGCCCCGTAAAACTTGAGACCCAGTACTTC. Its translation is CASSPVKLETQYF.

This clonotype showed up just a few times. The chain joins TRBV4-1 to TRBJ2-7; D may correspond to TRBD1 or TRBD2 (5 bases each). CDR1 and CDR2 from the germline V gene are MGHRA and YSYEKL. The V end was cut by 1 base, the J end by 1 base, with 11 bases between. The CDR3 runs to 15 residues. CDR3: CASSQAQGASYEQYF. CDR3 in DNA: TGCGCCAGCAGCCAAGCCCAGGGAGCATCCTACGAGCAGTACTTC.

This clonotype was seen repeatedly, ten times or more. J is TRBJ2-3 and V is TRBV6-1; the match to TRBD1 covers 7 bases. Unmatched junction bases numbered 6, after V lost 3 bases and J lost 6 bases. The CDR3 covers 14 residues. Germline CDR1 and CDR2: MNHNS and SASEGT. The CDR3 DNA follows: TGTGCCAGCAGTGAGGGCAGGGGGACGGATACGCAGTATTTT. Protein product: CASSEGRGTDTQYF.

CDR3 sequence reads: CASSSKGRDRGFGNTIYF. In nucleotides, the CDR3 is TGTGCCAGCAGCTCGAAAGGCCGGGACAGGGGTTTTGGAAACACCATATATTTT. This chain connects TRBV5-5 to TRBJ1-3; the match to TRBD1 covers 10 bases. The CDR3 spans 18 residues. The germline gives CDR1 SGHKS, CDR2 YYEKEE (reference sequence). The V segment lost 3 bases and the J segment 3 bases; nucleotides outside the gene matches: 12.

V and J are TRBV20-1 and TRBJ2-1; 7 positions agree with TRBD2. The CDR3 is 15 amino acids. CDR1 and CDR2 from the germline V gene are DFQATT and SNEGSKA (reference sequence). Trimming took 2 bases from V and 0 from J; bases not matched to a gene: 4. CDR3 sequence reads: CSARSAGDSYNEQFF. DNA for the CDR3: TGCAGTGCTAGAAGCGCGGGGGACTCCTACAATGAGCAGTTCTTC.

This clonotype was picked up many times. The chain carries TRBV12-5 and TRBJ1-5; D is uncertain. V dropped 3 bases and J dropped 6 bases, with 6 bases sitting between them. Germline V gene data show CDR1 as LGHNT and CDR2 as FRNRAP. The CDR3 extends over 12 amino acids. CDR3 loop: CASGFPGQPQHF. For the CDR3, the DNA is TGTGCTAGTGGTTTCCCAGGTCAGCCCCAGCATTTT. Based on the CDR3 plus reference TRBV12-5 and TRBJ1-5, the full variable domain is DARVTQTPRHKVTEMGQEVTMRCQPILGHNTVFWYRQTMMQGLELLAYFRNRAPLDDSGMPKDRFSAEMPDATLATLKIQPSEPRDSAVYFCASGFPGQPQHFGDGTRLSIL.

In this sample, this clonotype turned up many times. The chain uses TRBV11-2 and TRBJ2-4; TRBD1 is a possible D gene (6 bases). The germline gives CDR1 SGHAT, CDR2 FQNNGV. Trimming stripped 4 bases from V and 0 bases from J, with 13 bases between. The CDR3 contains 16 residues. The CDR3 bases are TGTGCCAGCAGCTCTCAGACAGGAGTAGCCAAAAACATTCAGTACTTC. Amino acid sequence: CASSSQTGVAKNIQYF.

Ten or more counts support this clonotype. The genes are TRBV7-9 and TRBJ2-7; weak D call: TRBD2 (6 bases). The CDR3 runs to 16 residues. From germline, CDR1 is SEHNR and CDR2 FQNEAQ (reference sequence). V was pared by 8 bases and J by 3 bases, with 23 bases between. The CDR3 region has the DNA TGTGCCAGCCCTCCCGGGCCGGCGGGAAACATCTACGAGCAGTACTTC. It encodes CASPPGPAGNIYEQYF.

This clonotype was seen repeatedly, ten times or more. The genes are TRBV7-6 and TRBJ1-3; D is uncertain. CDR3 length equals 14 residues. CDR1 is SGHVS, CDR2 FNYEAQ, per germline. Trimming left V 1 base short and J 4 bases short, with 8 bases between. CDR3 nucleotide sequence: TGTGCCAGCAGCTTAGACAGATCCGGAAACACCATATATTTT. Its protein is CASSLDRSGNTIYF.

This clonotype was detected many times. The chain is built from TRBV19 and TRBJ1-1; 7 nucleotides align to TRBD1. The germline CDR1 and CDR2 sequences are LNHDA and SQIVND (reference sequence). CDR3 length equals 14 residues. V lost 3 bases, J lost 5 bases, and 6 bases stayed unmatched. CDR3 bases: TGTGCCAGTAGTATGTTAGGGGGCGGAACTGAAGCTTTCTTT. It specifies CASSMLGGGTEAFF.

This clonotype was picked up a small number of times. DNA of the CDR3: TGTGCCATCAGTGGACTCGGCGGGGAGCTGTTTTTT. Translating gives CAISGLGGELFF. V and J are TRBV10-3 and TRBJ2-2; D is undetermined. V was pared by 4 bases and J by 7 bases, with 7 bases between. CDR1 ENHRY and CDR2 SYGVKD come from the germline V gene. The CDR3 has 12 amino acids.

With regard to this clonotype: A much larger clone lies a single base off, so this may be a read error. This chain connects TRBV23-1 to TRBJ1-3; D gene unclear. TRBV23-1 is designated an ORF whose function remains uncertain. The length of the CDR3 is 17 residues. CDR3 region: CASNQSAGNAPGNTIYF. The CDR3 nucleotides read TGCGCCAGCAATCAAAGTGCCGGAAATGCGCCCGGAAACACCATATATTTT.

This clonotype has a handful of counts. The CDR3 DNA follows: TGTGCCAGCAGCATTGGGAGGGGTACCACAGATACGCAGTATTTT. Translation gives CASSIGRGTTDTQYF. J is TRBJ2-3 and V is TRBV5-8; TRBD2 matches 7 bases. The junction had 7 bases not matched to a gene; V was cut back by 4 bases and J by 2 bases. Germline V CDR1 and CDR2: SGHTS, YDEGEE. The CDR3 is 15 amino acids.

This clonotype was picked up many times. The rearrangement joins TRBV19 to TRBJ2-3; D tentatively fits TRBD1 or TRBD2 (5 bases each). The V end was cut by 6 bases, the J end by 3 bases, with 22 bases between. CDR3 length: 17 amino acids. CDR1 is LNHDA, CDR2 SQIVND, per germline (reference sequence). The CDR3 DNA reads TGTGCCAGTAGCACCGTCCGGGACCCTTTTCGTACAGATACGCAGTATTTT. Residues: CASSTVRDPFRTDTQYF.

J is TRBJ1-1 and V is TRBV20-1; D gene ambiguous. From germline, CDR1 is DFQATT and CDR2 SNEGSKA (reference sequence). The CDR3 is 12 residues long. Trimming stripped 6 bases from V and 1 base from J, with 9 bases between. The CDR3 is CSAGRRNTEAFF. The CDR3 coding sequence is TGCAGTGCCGGGCGTAGGAACACTGAAGCTTTCTTT.